These T cell receptor beta chains were read from a single sample in a study of cytomegalovirus exposure and HLA in healthy donors. TCRdb keeps only in-frame clones here, not all; method: immunoSEQ multiplex PCR. The sample yields under 150,000 clones, approximately 78% seen once. The sample consisted of PBMCs. The source of these receptors is a woman in her 40s in good health and CMV-seropositive. CDR3s include the opening cysteine and the closing phenylalanine or tryptophan. The D gene is left open where the match is weak. Size is stated for part of the rows, as once, few or many counts, or as a class when the clone is expanded.

J: TRBJ1-4
size: NA
V: TRBV2
D: NA
CDR3: CASSAEPHYSLTEKLFF
DNA: TGTGCCAGCAGTGCTGAACCCCACTACTCTCTCACTGAAAAACTGTTTTTT

J: TRBJ2-7
size: NA
V: TRBV5-6
D: NA
CDR3: CASSRRRRSSYEQYF
DNA: TGTGCCAGCAGCCGCCGCCGCAGATCATCCTACGAGCAGTACTTC

J: TRBJ2-7
size: NA
V: TRBV5-1
D: NA
CDR3: CASSRTSREQYF
DNA: TGCGCCAGCAGCAGGACATCCCGCGAGCAGTACTTC

J: TRBJ1-6
size: few
V: TRBV7-9
D: TRBD1
CDR3: CASTLTWTGGFTYNSPLHF
DNA: TGTGCCAGCACCCTAACCTGGACAGGGGGCTTCACCTATAATTCACCCCTCCACTTT

J: TRBJ2-2
size: few
V: TRBV13
D: TRBD2
CDR3: CASSSDRLAGGRGELFF
DNA: TGTGCCAGCAGCTCCGACCGACTAGCGGGAGGCAGGGGGGAGCTGTTTTTT

J: TRBJ1-1
size: NA
V: TRBV7-9
D: NA
CDR3: CASSPSTEEAFF
DNA: TGTGCCAGCAGCCCATCGACAGAGGAAGCTTTCTTT

J: TRBJ1-4
size: NA
V: TRBV14
D: TRBD1
CDR3: CASSHAPGTGSKKLFF
DNA: TGTGCCAGCAGCCATGCCCCCGGGACAGGGTCCAAAAAACTGTTTTTT

J: TRBJ2-3
size: NA
V: TRBV7-9
D: NA
CDR3: CASSLRQPTDTQYF
DNA: TGTGCCAGCAGCTTACGACAGCCCACAGATACGCAGTATTTT

J: TRBJ1-6
size: few
V: TRBV23-1
D: TRBD1
CDR3: CANTPTPIGQGALSYNSPLHF
DNA: TGCGCCAACACACCCACTCCAATCGGACAGGGGGCTCTGTCTTATAATTCACCCCTCCACTTT

J: TRBJ2-7
size: NA
V: TRBV11-3
D: TRBD1
CDR3: CASSLQGAPHEQYF
DNA: TGTGCCAGCAGCTTACAGGGGGCCCCGCACGAGCAGTACTTC

J: TRBJ1-4
size: NA
V: TRBV27
D: NA
CDR3: CASSREATNEKLFF
DNA: TGTGCCAGCAGCAGGGAGGCAACTAATGAAAAACTGTTTTTT

J: TRBJ2-7
size: NA
V: TRBV30
D: NA
CDR3: CAWRREYEQYF
DNA: TGTGCCTGGAGGAGAGAATACGAGCAGTACTTC

J: TRBJ1-1
size: few
V: TRBV18
D: NA
CDR3: CASSPGVLNTEAFF
DNA: TGTGCCAGCTCCCCCGGGGTCCTGAACACTGAAGCTTTCTTT

J: TRBJ1-5
size: NA
V: TRBV28
D: TRBD1
CDR3: CASSFGRGPGQPQHF
DNA: TGTGCCAGCAGTTTTGGTAGGGGGCCAGGACAGCCCCAGCATTTT

J: TRBJ2-7
size: NA
V: TRBV28
D: NA
CDR3: CASSPQGEEQYF
DNA: TGTGCCAGCAGTCCCCAGGGTGAGGAGCAGTACTTC

J: TRBJ1-4
size: NA
V: TRBV18
D: TRBD1
CDR3: CASSPPGQGSEKLFF
DNA: TGTGCCAGCTCACCGCCGGGACAGGGGAGCGAAAAACTGTTTTTT

J: TRBJ2-3
size: NA
V: TRBV19
D: NA
CDR3: CASSINRDTQYF
DNA: TGTGCCAGTAGTATTAACCGGGATACGCAGTATTTT

J: TRBJ2-7
size: NA
V: TRBV4-2
D: NA
CDR3: CASSPSRTATYEQYF
DNA: TGTGCCAGCAGCCCGAGTAGGACAGCCACCTACGAGCAGTACTTC

J: TRBJ2-1
size: NA
V: TRBV6-6
D: TRBD2
CDR3: CASSTALAGNNEQFF
DNA: TGTGCCAGCAGTACAGCACTAGCGGGGAACAATGAGCAGTTCTTC

J: TRBJ2-5
size: NA
V: TRBV6-6
D: NA
CDR3: CASSSGIQETQYF
DNA: TGTGCCAGCAGTTCGGGTATACAAGAGACCCAGTACTTC

J: TRBJ2-7
size: NA
V: TRBV28
D: TRBD1
CDR3: CASSLNPGQGMFTNEQYF
DNA: TGTGCCAGCAGTTTAAATCCGGGACAGGGGATGTTCACTAACGAGCAGTACTTC

J: TRBJ2-7
size: NA
V: TRBV2
D: TRBD1
CDR3: CASNSGTGINEQYF
DNA: TGTGCCAGCAACTCCGGGACAGGGATCAACGAGCAGTACTTC

J: TRBJ1-4
size: NA
V: TRBV5-1
D: TRBD1
CDR3: CASSPTGGSGEKLFF
DNA: TGCGCCAGCAGTCCCACAGGGGGCAGTGGGGAAAAACTGTTTTTT

J: TRBJ2-5
size: NA
V: TRBV4-2
D: TRBD2
CDR3: CASSQEGYGGYQETQYF
DNA: TGTGCCAGCAGCCAAGAAGGGTACGGGGGGTACCAAGAGACCCAGTACTTC

J: TRBJ1-5
size: NA
V: TRBV5-8
D: NA
CDR3: CASSPSLSILNQPQHF
DNA: TGTGCCAGCAGCCCGTCGCTAAGCATCCTGAATCAGCCCCAGCATTTT

J: TRBJ1-4
size: NA
V: TRBV7-7
D: TRBD1
CDR3: CASSLTRRGQVPTNEKLFF
DNA: TGTGCCAGCAGCTTAACCCGGAGGGGACAGGTCCCAACTAATGAAAAACTGTTTTTT

J: TRBJ2-7
size: NA
V: TRBV5-1
D: NA
CDR3: CASSGGGTGSSEQYF
DNA: TGCGCCAGCAGTGGGGGGGGGACAGGAAGCTCCGAGCAGTACTTC

J: TRBJ2-5
size: NA
V: TRBV7-9
D: NA
CDR3: CASSFFEEEETQYF
DNA: TGTGCCAGCAGCTTTTTCGAGGAAGAAGAGACCCAGTACTTC